These 11 T cell receptor beta chains were all obtained from the same sample, sequenced in a study of control samples from healthy donors and cancer patients. Method: immunoSEQ multiplex PCR; TCRdb's copy keeps in-frame clones and lacks some. The table shows approximately 150,000 clones, with less than 95% occurring only once. Sequencing was performed on PBMCs. The receptor source for this set is a man in his 60s with colorectal cancer.

This chain connects TRBV7-2 to TRBJ1-1, with 7 nucleotides matching TRBD1. CDR3 length: 13 amino acids. Germline V lookup: CDR1 SGHTA, CDR2 FQGNSA. Losses at the gene ends were 5 bases for V and 11 bases for J; bases not matched to a gene: 11. The CDR3 region is CASSIDRDPTAFF. As DNA, the CDR3 is TGTGCCAGCAGCATAGACAGGGATCCTACCGCTTTCTTT.

With regard to this clone: Mismatch with germline at one junction end may stem from a read error. This chain joins TRBV3-1 (or the pseudogene TRBV3-2) and TRBJ2-5; 7 bases fit TRBD2. The CDR3 length is 16 residues. Germline CDR1 is LGHDT and CDR2 is YNNKEL (reference sequence). The CDR3 loop reads CASNQVSGASQETQYF. Written as DNA, the CDR3 is TGTGCCAGCAACCAAGTGAGCGGGGCCTCCCAAGAGACCCAGTACTTC.

This clone was observed once. The chain has TRBV6-5 and TRBJ2-3; D tentatively fits TRBD1 or TRBD2 (7 bases each). The ends were cut back, 7 bases at V and 2 bases at J, with 16 bases in the middle. This CDR3 spans 15 amino acids. The germline gives CDR1 MNHEY, CDR2 SVGAGI. CDR3 sequence: CASTRGTTYTDTQYF. DNA for the CDR3: TGTGCCAGCACCAGGGGGACTACCTACACAGATACGCAGTATTTT.

The chain uses TRBV5-4 and TRBJ1-2, with D perhaps TRBD1 (5 bases). Germline V gene lookup returns CDR1 SGHNT and CDR2 YYREEE (reference sequence). The CDR3 contains 13 residues. V was cut by 0 bases and J by 7 bases, with 10 bases left in between. The CDR3 coding sequence is TGTGCCAGCAGCTTGGCCGGGGGAGGTGGCTACACCTTC. It translates to CASSLAGGGGYTF.

The rearrangement uses TRBV24-1 and TRBJ1-2, with D perhaps TRBD1 (5 bases). The CDR3 contains 12 residues. Trimming took off 2 bases at V and 8 bases at J, with 8 bases between the two ends. Germline lookup yields CDR1 KGHDR and CDR2 SFDVKD. The CDR3 spells CATSDSDKGYTF. The CDR3 nucleotides read TGTGCCACCAGTGATTCGGACAAGGGCTACACCTTC.

V usage is TRBV6-5 and J usage is TRBJ1-1; 10 bases fit TRBD1. The length of the CDR3 is 16 residues. Trimming at V came to 4 bases and at J to 1 base, leaving 6 bases not matched to a gene. Per germline, CDR1 MNHEY and CDR2 SVGAGI. CDR3 region: CASSLWTGGSNTEAFF. CDR3 DNA: TGTGCCAGCAGTTTGTGGACAGGGGGGTCGAACACTGAAGCTTTCTTT.

The chain carries TRBV30 and TRBJ1-5; 9 bases map to TRBD1. V shed 0 bases, J shed 7 bases, and the junction held 10 bases outside the gene matches. This CDR3 region has 16 residues. CDR1 and CDR2 from the germline V gene are GTSNPN and SVGIG (reference sequence). The CDR3 DNA reads as TGTGCCTGGAGTGTAACCCGGACAGGGGTTGGGCAGCCCCAGCATTTT. Its protein product is CAWSVTRTGVGQPQHF.

The gene calls are TRBV10-2 and TRBJ2-7; the D is unclear. The CDR3 has 14 residues. The germline CDR1 and CDR2 sequences are WSHSY and SAAADI. Trimming pared 2 bases from V and 2 bases from J, leaving 10 bases between. The CDR3 protein is CASSENGLTYEQYF. The CDR3 DNA is TGCGCCAGCAGTGAGAACGGTCTTACCTACGAGCAGTACTTC.

The gene calls are TRBV28 and TRBJ1-5, with 7 bases aligning to TRBD1. Germline trimming cut 6 bases from V and 6 bases from J; bases unmatched to any gene: 8. The germline V gene encodes CDR1 MDHEN and CDR2 SYDVKM. The CDR3 totals 14 residues. The CDR3 is CASSPGGESQPQHF. The CDR3 DNA is TGTGCCAGCAGCCCAGGGGGGGAGAGTCAGCCCCAGCATTTT.

V usage is TRBV6-2 or TRBV6-3 and J usage is TRBJ2-5; D unresolved. Germline values: CDR1 MNHEY, CDR2 SVGEGT. The CDR3 runs to 12 residues. V dropped 6 bases and J dropped 1 base, with 6 bases sitting between them. In DNA, the CDR3 is TGTGCCAGCAGCCGGCCCCAAGAGACCCAGTACTTC. Translating it yields CASSRPQETQYF.

The V and J genes are TRBV4-3 and TRBJ1-1; D gene unclear. The CDR3 is made up of 15 amino acids. V was cut by 4 bases and J by 0 bases, with 12 bases left in between. Germline CDR1 LGHNA, CDR2 YSLEER. The CDR3 sequence: CASSLLSGMNTEAFF. For the CDR3, the DNA is TGCGCCAGCAGCCTCCTCTCCGGTATGAACACTGAAGCTTTCTTT.